The source of this T cell receptor (beta chain) is a study of shared clonotypes between healthy human individuals. The table lists this clone with a count of one. V lost 7 bases and J lost 3, with 13 bases in between. The germline V gene encodes CDR1 SEHNR and CDR2 FQNEAQ (reference sequence). The CDR3 has 14 amino acids. Assay used: immunoSEQ multiplex PCR; TCRdb lists only in-frame clones, some missing. The table records 2 million to 2.5 million clones, approximately 96% of them present only once. The V call is TRBV7-9, the J call TRBJ2-1; unclear D gene. Sample: naive CD4+ T cells sorted from blood. Subset of the sample: CD45RA+ positively selected. This sequence was found in a man between 18 and 29 years old in good health. The CDR3: CASTPTDNYNEQFF. CDR3 sequence (DNA): TGTGCCAGCACACCCACAGACAACTACAATGAGCAGTTCTTC.